These 29 T cell receptor beta chains came from one sample sequenced in a study of blood T cells in healthy people across ages. A sample-barcoded 5' primer and a J-beta primer mix were used in a second PCR of about 7 to 11 cycles. TCRdb independently ran MiXCR on the 5' RACE reads; one entry per CDR3 protein. The data hold roughly 2 million distinct CDR3 sequences, with around half observed a single time. The sequenced sample consisted of blood. Receptor source: a woman aged 40 to 55 in good health.

The rearrangement links TRBV4-2 to TRBJ2-3; D is unclear. Trimming pared 5 bases from V and 1 base from J, leaving 13 bases between. The germline gives CDR1 LGHNA, CDR2 YNFKEQ. The CDR3 loop spans 15 amino acids. The CDR3 sequence: CASSDSPAGTDTQYF. CDR3 DNA: TGTGCCAGCAGCGATAGCCCGGCGGGCACAGATACGCAGTATTTT.

J is TRBJ1-5 and V is TRBV4-1; perhaps TRBD1 as D (6 bases). Deletions cut 1 base from V and 5 bases from J, with 12 bases between. This CDR3 spans 15 amino acids. Germline values: CDR1 MGHRA, CDR2 YSYEKL. CDR3 sequence: CASSQGTGLDQPQHF. The CDR3, as DNA: TGCGCCAGCAGCCAAGGTACAGGGTTGGATCAGCCCCAGCATTTT.

The J gene is TRBJ2-7, the V gene TRBV28; TRBD2 aligns across 7 bases. The germline V gene has CDR1 MDHEN and CDR2 SYDVKM. The ends lost 5 bases at V and 3 bases at J; junction bases unmatched: 10. The CDR3 loop spans 15 amino acids. CDR3 coding DNA: TGTGCCAGCAGTGCGAGACGGGGGGTAGGCTACGAGCAGTACTTC. Translated: CASSARRGVGYEQYF.

The CDR3 spells CASSLAAYLRGQYF. CDR3 in DNA: TGTGCCAGCAGTTTAGCGGCGTACCTACGTGGGCAGTACTTC. V usage is TRBV12-3 or TRBV12-4 and J usage is TRBJ2-7, with D unclear. The length of the CDR3 is 14 residues. Trimming pared 0 bases from V and 9 bases from J, leaving 15 bases between.

CDR3 nucleotides: TGTGCCAGCAGCTTAGTGGCGAGGGGTGATAATTCACCCCTCCACTTT. Its translation is CASSLVARGDNSPLHF. This sequence joins TRBV7-6 and TRBJ1-6; possible D gene TRBD1, 5 bases. Germline CDR1 and CDR2: SGHVS and FNYEAQ. The CDR3 runs to 16 residues. The ends were cut back, 1 base at V and 5 bases at J, with 12 bases in the middle.

A few counts support this clonotype. J is TRBJ1-2 and V is TRBV6-5, with D uncertain. The germline CDR1 and CDR2 sequences are MNHEY and SVGAGI. This CDR3 region has 13 residues. The V and J ends lost 6 bases and 8 bases respectively, with 16 bases between them. The CDR3 DNA reads TGTGCCAGCAGATTAACTCGAGAACGGGGCTACACCTTC. This gives the protein CASRLTRERGYTF.

Concerning this clonotype: At one of its ends the junction is not consistent with the germline gene, which may arise from a read error. The chain couples TRBV4-3 to TRBJ2-6, with 12 bases identical to TRBD2. Germline lookup yields CDR1 LGHNA and CDR2 YSLEER. The CDR3 spans 17 residues. The CDR3 is CASSPSGGASGANVLTF. CDR3 DNA: TGCGCCAGCAGCCCTAGCGGGGGGGCGTCTGGGGCCAATGTCCTGACTTTC.

V gene TRBV11-3 combines with J gene TRBJ2-1; D tentatively reads TRBD1 or TRBD2 (6 bases each). V dropped 1 base and J dropped 5 bases, with 12 bases sitting between them. The V gene's germline CDR1 is SGHNT and CDR2 YENEEA. CDR3 length equals 15 residues. The CDR3: CASSLVGGLHNEQFF. The CDR3, as DNA: TGTGCCAGCAGCTTAGTTGGGGGGCTCCACAATGAGCAGTTCTTC.

The chain recombines TRBV28 with TRBJ2-5; 7 nucleotides agree with TRBD1. The V and J ends lost 6 bases and 4 bases, in that order; junction bases with no gene match: 14. Per the germline V gene, CDR1 is MDHEN and CDR2 is SYDVKM. The CDR3 contains 16 residues. CDR3 residues: CASRPQGEWIGETQYF. The CDR3, as DNA: TGTGCCAGCAGACCTCAGGGGGAATGGATCGGAGAGACCCAGTACTTC.

The chain recombines TRBV28 with TRBJ2-5, with a tentative D call TRBD2 (5 bases). The CDR3 covers 15 residues. Germline lookup yields CDR1 MDHEN and CDR2 SYDVKM. V was clipped by 5 bases and J by 2 bases, with 15 bases between them. The CDR3 sequence: CASSGERSFQETQYF. The CDR3 nucleotides are TGTGCCAGCAGTGGGGAGAGGAGTTTTCAAGAGACCCAGTACTTC.

The V call is TRBV11-1, the J call TRBJ2-5; D is possibly TRBD1 or TRBD2 (6 bases each). Judging by the DNA end, TRBJ2-7 fits better; the J call may be wrong. The CDR3 runs 17 residues. Looked up from germline, CDR1 is SGHAT and CDR2 is FQDESV (reference sequence). The DNA of the CDR3 is TGTGCCAGCAGCTTAGGATTTTGGGGGGCCGAATCCTACGAGCAGTACTTC. Protein sequence: CASSLGFWGAESYEQYF.

V and J are TRBV5-1 and TRBJ1-5; 12 bases agree with TRBD1. Germline CDR1 and CDR2: SGHRS and YFSETQ. CDR3 length: 15 residues. V gave up 4 bases and J gave up 6 bases; unmatched junction bases: 5. Written as DNA, the CDR3 is TGCGCCAGCAGCAGAGGGACAGGGGGCCCTCAGCCCCAGCATTTT. As protein: CASSRGTGGPQPQHF.

In DNA form, the CDR3 reads TGTGCCAGCAGCGCGAAAGGGTTTAGGCTAGACGATAGCACAGATACGCAGTATTTT. It yields the protein CASSAKGFRLDDSTDTQYF. V and J are TRBV7-9 and TRBJ2-3; no clear D. V shed 5 bases and J shed 0 bases, with 24 bases lying between them. Germline V CDR1 and CDR2: SEHNR, FQNEAQ (reference sequence). This CDR3 comprises 19 residues.

CDR3 residues: CASSYPQGRRTEAFF. CDR3 sequence (DNA): TGTGCCAGCAGTTATCCCCAGGGGCGAAGGACTGAAGCTTTCTTT. This chain connects TRBV6-6 to TRBJ1-1; TRBD1 is a possible D gene (6 bases). Germline V gene lookup returns CDR1 MNHNY and CDR2 SVGAGI (reference sequence). This CDR3 comprises 15 residues. The V and J ends lost 3 bases and 5 bases respectively, with 16 bases between them.

The J gene is TRBJ1-2, the V gene TRBV28, with 10 bases that match TRBD1. Germline trimming cut 3 bases from V and 5 bases from J; bases unmatched to any gene: 12. Germline V gene lookup returns CDR1 MDHEN and CDR2 SYDVKM. The CDR3 is 17 amino acids. DNA for the CDR3: TGTGCCAGCAGTTTCGCCCCGGGGGGACAGGGGATTTATGGCTACACCTTC. It codes for CASSFAPGGQGIYGYTF.

This chain uses TRBV20-1 with TRBJ2-5, with D maybe TRBD2 (6 bases). Germline CDR1 is DFQATT and CDR2 is SNEGSKA (reference sequence). V lost 3 bases to trimming and J lost 5 bases, with 13 bases between them. The CDR3 runs 13 residues. In DNA form, the CDR3 reads TGCAGTGCTAGTTTGGTCCGGGGGGAGACCCAGTACTTC. Encoded protein: CSASLVRGETQYF.

The chain is built from TRBV4-1 and TRBJ1-4; D remains ambiguous. Trimming stripped 4 bases from V and 0 bases from J, with 21 bases between. The CDR3 has 19 residues. Germline CDR1 is MGHRA and CDR2 is YSYEKL. CDR3 in amino acids: CASSLREIGPLATNEKLFF. In nucleotides, the CDR3 is TGCGCCAGCAGCCTAAGAGAAATCGGACCGCTTGCAACTAATGAAAAACTGTTTTTT.

The chain joins TRBV18 to TRBJ2-6; D uncertain. CDR3 size: 18 residues. The germline V and J ends were trimmed by 2 bases and 2 bases, with 16 bases remaining between them. Germline V CDR1 and CDR2: KGHSH, LQKENI. The CDR3 DNA reads TGTGCCAGCTCACCAATCGGTCAGCCCCTCGCTGGGGCCAACGTCCTGACTTTC. Protein sequence: CASSPIGQPLAGANVLTF. The variable domain in full, with the rest retrieved from reference TRBV18 and TRBJ2-6, is NAGVMQNPRHLVRRRGQEARLRCSPMKGHSHVYWYRQLPEEGLKFMVYLQKENIIDESGMPKERFSAEFPKEGPSILRIQQVVRGDSAAYFCASSPIGQPLAGANVLTFGAGSRLTVL.

The chain carries TRBV20-1 and TRBJ1-2, with D unresolved. V lost 0 bases and J 0 bases, leaving 11 bases between the germline ends. The germline CDR1 and CDR2 sequences are DFQATT and SNEGSKA (reference sequence). This CDR3 region has 15 residues. CDR3 nucleotides: TGCAGTGCTAGAGATTCGAGGCTTCCTAACTATGGCTACACCTTC. Its protein product is CSARDSRLPNYGYTF.

The rearrangement uses TRBV29-1 and TRBJ2-3, with TRBD2 identical over 12 bases. The V gene end was trimmed by 7 bases and the J gene end by 3 bases; junction bases not matched to a gene: 5. Per the germline V gene, CDR1 is SQVTM and CDR2 is ANQGSEA. CDR3 size: 14 residues. CDR3 region: CSAVGLAGTDTQYF. The CDR3 DNA sequence: TGCAGCGCCGTCGGACTAGCGGGGACAGATACGCAGTATTTT.

This sequence joins TRBV7-9 and TRBJ1-1; D is possibly TRBD1 (5 bases). Trimming removed 1 base from V and 10 bases from J, with 16 bases in between. The CDR3 extends over 14 amino acids. Germline CDR1 is SEHNR and CDR2 is FQNEAQ (reference sequence). CDR3 in amino acids: CASSLGEFQGGAFF. The DNA for the CDR3 is TGTGCCAGCAGCTTAGGAGAATTCCAGGGCGGAGCTTTCTTT.

This clonotype was detected only once. V and J are TRBV6-6 and TRBJ2-2; 9 bases are a match to TRBD2. This CDR3 has 16 amino acids. Germline V gene sequence: CDR1 MNHNY, CDR2 SVGAGI (reference sequence). The J segment lost 1 base and the V segment lost 4 bases, leaving 4 bases of the junction unmatched. CDR3 in DNA: TGTGCCAGCAGTTCCCGACTAGCGGAGAACACCGGGGAGCTGTTTTTT. Encoded protein: CASSSRLAENTGELFF.

On this clonotype itself: Without the conserved terminal phenylalanine or tryptophan, this CDR3 likely stems from a read error. The rearrangement uses TRBV20-1 and TRBJ2-7; TRBD1 aligns across 11 bases. The CDR3 runs 13 residues. CDR1 and CDR2 from the germline V gene are DFQATT and SNEGSKA (reference sequence). The CDR3 spells CRVSGQGGRTQYL. The CDR3 DNA follows: TGCAGGGTCTCGGGACAGGGGGGGCGAACCCAGTACTTA.

This clonotype was counted a single time. This chain joins TRBV2 and TRBJ2-2; TRBD2 matches at 9 bases. Per the germline V gene, CDR1 is SNHLY and CDR2 is FYNNEI. The CDR3 runs to 16 residues. Losses at the gene ends were 6 bases for V and 0 bases for J; bases not matched to a gene: 5. CDR3 protein: CASRPLAGSNTGELFF. The CDR3 nucleotides read TGTGCCAGCAGGCCCCTAGCGGGGTCGAACACCGGGGAGCTGTTTTTT.

This clonotype was seen a few times. V and J are TRBV4-2 and TRBJ1-2, with 7 nucleotides matching TRBD1. Germline lookup yields CDR1 LGHNA and CDR2 YNFKEQ. CDR3 length equals 15 residues. Trimming removed 0 bases from V and 2 bases from J; junction bases left unmatched: 3. The CDR3 loop reads CASSQEGQTNYGYTF. In DNA form, the CDR3 reads TGTGCCAGCAGCCAAGAGGGACAGACAAACTATGGCTACACCTTC.

This chain links TRBV7-2 with TRBJ2-4; TRBD2 aligns across 15 bases. From germline, CDR1 is SGHTA and CDR2 FQGNSA. The CDR3 sequence is 16 residues long. V shed 3 bases, J shed 10 bases, and the junction held 7 bases outside the gene matches. Written as DNA, the CDR3 is TGTGCCAGCAGCTTGACCGGGACTAGCGGGGGGCGAATTCAGTACTTC. This translates into CASSLTGTSGGRIQYF.

The chain employs TRBV2 and TRBJ2-3; TRBD2 matches 14 bases. Germline CDR1 SNHLY, CDR2 FYNNEI. The CDR3 contains 16 residues. J was trimmed by 3 bases and V by 6 bases; bases with no gene match: 5. The CDR3 region is CASRGRTSGRTDTQYF. In DNA form, the CDR3 reads TGTGCCAGCAGGGGACGGACTAGCGGGAGGACAGATACGCAGTATTTT.

The rearrangement joins TRBV18 to TRBJ2-7; either TRBD1 or TRBD2 may fit D (5 bases each). The DNA matches TRBJ2-5 better at its end, which makes the J call doubtful. CDR1 is KGHSH, CDR2 LQKENI, per germline. The CDR3 has 13 residues. Written as DNA, the CDR3 is TGTGCCAGCTCACCCGGGGCGAAAGAGACCCAGTACTTC. Its protein product is CASSPGAKETQYF.

The chain employs TRBV4-3 and TRBJ2-3, with D possibly TRBD1 on 6 matching bases. Germline-derived CDR1 and CDR2 are LGHNA and YSLEER. The CDR3 covers 18 residues. The V and J ends lost 4 bases and 3 bases respectively, with 23 bases between them. DNA for the CDR3: TGCGCCAGCAGCCCCTACCCAGCAGGACAGATCCTTACAGATACGCAGTATTTT. This sequence encodes CASSPYPAGQILTDTQYF.